This T cell receptor beta chain originates from a study of molecular identifiers for immune sequencing clone quantification. TCRdb re-analysed the PCR reads in MiXCR, keeping a single row per CDR3 protein. The repertoire holds about 330,000 distinct CDR3 sequences, with roughly a quarter as singletons. The sample holds many counts of this clonotype. What it recognizes is unknown. Overall study results and limits: Clones exceeding 20 RNA copies carried over 99% of effector molecules but under 1% of naive-cell molecules. Jurkat TCR RNA spiked in from one cell reportedly remained identifiable amid approximately 1 million naive cells.

CDR3 length: 13 residues. Trimming at V came to 4 bases and at J to 6 bases, leaving 6 bases not matched to a gene. Germline loops: CDR1 SGHDN, CDR2 FVKESK. The chain recombines TRBV14 with TRBJ2-7, with 7 bases matching TRBD1. This TCR derives from a human donor in good health. Some libraries in this study had Jurkat cell RNA spiked in. Sequencing input: naive CD8+ T cells from blood, with Jurkat cell RNA spiked in. Subset here: FACS-sorted CD8+CD4-CCR7+CD45RA+ naive T cells. For the CDR3, the DNA is TGTGCCAGCAGCCCCAGGGGGTACTCCGAGCAGTACTTC. Encoded protein: CASSPRGYSEQYF.